This TCR beta chain was identified during a study of identical twins. Germline CDR1 reads SGHTA; CDR2 reads FQGNSA. Trimming cost V 4 bases and J 7 bases, with 19 bases left between them. This CDR3 comprises 15 residues. From the 5' RACE reads, TCRdb called clonotypes with MiXCR, one entry per CDR3 protein. The repertoire holds about 660,000 distinct CDR3 sequences, with around 8.3% as singletons. This clonotype was seen a few times. These data also featured in a second study, about yellow fever vaccine responses in identical twins.

V usage is TRBV7-2 and J usage is TRBJ1-2, with D hard to call. The sequencing input was PBMCs. The clonotype comes from a woman under 30 in good health. The CDR3 DNA sequence: TGTGCCAGCAGCTGGAAGGCGGGAAACCCTTTTGGCTACACCTTC. Translation: CASSWKAGNPFGYTF. Combining the CDR3 with reference TRBV7-2 and TRBJ1-2 gives the whole variable domain GAGVSQSPSNKVTEKGKDVELRCDPISGHTALYWYRQSLGQGLEFLIYFQGNSAPDKSGLPSDRFSAERTGGSVSTLTIQRTQQEDSAVYLCASSWKAGNPFGYTFGSGTRLTVV.